The 28 T cell receptor beta chains below were found in one sample sequenced in a study of CD8+ T cells in alopecia areata. Sequencing relied on a cDNA template that was reverse transcribed from extracted RNA. Generated by immunoSEQ multiplex PCR, the TCRdb table keeps only in-frame clones and is missing some. The data show tens of thousands of clones, with 80% to 95% seen just once and approximately 17% held by the top ten. This sample's treatment: oral pan-JAK inhibitor, 5-10 mg twice daily. The sequenced sample was CD8+ T cells sorted from blood, obtained at week 24, from a patient treated with tofacitinib. These receptors were taken from a human donor with alopecia areata.

J is TRBJ2-5 and V is TRBV27; D is possibly TRBD1 or TRBD2 (6 bases each). Germline V gene sequence: CDR1 MNHEY, CDR2 SMNVEV (reference sequence). The CDR3 runs 13 residues. The germline V and J ends were trimmed by 2 bases and 4 bases, with 8 bases remaining between them. CDR3: CASSLGGPETQYF. The CDR3 region has the DNA TGTGCCAGCAGTTTAGGGGGGCCAGAGACCCAGTACTTC.

The chain couples TRBV7-2 to TRBJ2-1; a weak D match, TRBD1 (6 bases). Germline V gene sequence: CDR1 SGHTA, CDR2 FQGNSA. Between the trimmed V and J ends, which lost 6 bases and 5 bases, there was a span of 14 bases. CDR3 length: 14 residues. CDR3 DNA: TGTGCCAGCAGTGTAGGGACACTCAACAATGAGCAGTTCTTC. Amino acid sequence: CASSVGTLNNEQFF. The variable domain in full, completed from reference TRBV7-2 and TRBJ2-1, reads GAGVSQSPSNKVTEKGKDVELRCDPISGHTALYWYRQSLGQGLEFLIYFQGNSAPDKSGLPSDRFSAERTGGSVSTLTIQRTQQEDSAVYLCASSVGTLNNEQFFGPGTRLTVL.

The chain recombines TRBV27 with TRBJ1-5; D gene uncertain. From germline, CDR1 is MNHEY and CDR2 SMNVEV (reference sequence). The CDR3 is made up of 15 amino acids. Trimming removed 5 bases from V and 5 bases from J, with 16 bases in between. CDR3 protein: CASSLSGWADQPQHF. CDR3 in DNA: TGTGCCAGCAGTCTGTCCGGCTGGGCAGATCAGCCCCAGCATTTT.

This chain connects TRBV30 to TRBJ2-7, with 8 bases identical to TRBD1. J lost 2 bases, V lost 1 base, and 4 bases had no gene match. Germline V gene sequence: CDR1 GTSNPN, CDR2 SVGIG (reference sequence). The CDR3 loop spans 14 amino acids. CDR3 region: CAWSEGTGPYEQYF. The CDR3 nucleotides are TGTGCCTGGAGTGAAGGGACAGGTCCCTACGAGCAGTACTTC.

The chain recombines TRBV7-9 with TRBJ2-1; D is ambiguous. This CDR3 contains 14 residues. Germline V gene sequence: CDR1 SEHNR, CDR2 FQNEAQ (reference sequence). With 9 bases removed from V and 0 bases from J, the gap between germline ends came to 12 bases. CDR3 amino acids: CASPPLSSYNEQFF. CDR3 nucleotides: TGTGCCAGTCCACCCCTGAGCTCCTACAATGAGCAGTTCTTC.

Remarks on this clone: A junction boundary mismatches the germline segment, possibly from a read error. The V gene is TRBV7-7, the J gene TRBJ2-5; D is ambiguous. The CDR3 runs 14 residues. Germline CDR1 and CDR2: SSHAT and FNYEAQ (reference sequence). DNA for the CDR3: TGTGCTAGCAGCTTAGTGAAGGGTGGAGAGACCCAGTACTTC. Its translation is CASSLVKGGETQYF.

This chain joins TRBV29-1 and TRBJ2-3; D is unclear. Trimming left V 1 base short and J 3 bases short, with 8 bases between. CDR3 length equals 13 residues. CDR1 is SQVTM, CDR2 ANQGSEA, per germline. The CDR3 region is CSVEAPLTDTQYF. DNA of the CDR3: TGCAGCGTTGAAGCCCCCTTGACAGATACGCAGTATTTT.

The count of this clone is one. The gene calls are TRBV6-5 and TRBJ2-7; 7 bases map to TRBD1. The CDR3 is made up of 15 amino acids. CDR1 MNHEY and CDR2 SVGAGI come from the germline V gene. V lost 4 bases to trimming and J lost 2 bases; unmatched junction nucleotides: 8. As DNA, the CDR3 is TGTGCCAGCAGTTCCTCGTCCGGGACAGCCTACGAGCAGTACTTC. Translating it yields CASSSSSGTAYEQYF.

V and J are TRBV28 and TRBJ2-7; D not certain. Trimming removed 5 bases from V and 6 bases from J, with 14 bases in between. Germline loops: CDR1 MDHEN, CDR2 SYDVKM. The CDR3 runs to 13 residues. The CDR3 DNA reads TGTGCCAGCAGTCCTCTTGAAAAGGCCGAGCAGTACTTC. It yields the protein CASSPLEKAEQYF.

This chain links TRBV28 with TRBJ1-6; no definite D call. V was cut by 5 bases and J by 2 bases, with 10 bases left in between. Germline CDR1 and CDR2: MDHEN and SYDVKM. The CDR3 consists of 15 residues. CDR3 sequence reads: CASSGRGPYNSPLHF. The CDR3, as DNA: TGTGCCAGCAGTGGTCGAGGACCCTATAATTCACCCCTCCACTTT. The full variable domain, rest sourced from reference TRBV28 and TRBJ1-6, is DVKVTQSSRYLVKRTGEKVFLECVQDMDHENMFWYRQDPGLGLRLIYFSYDVKMKEKGDIPEGYSVSREKKERFSLILESASTNQTSMYLCASSGRGPYNSPLHFGNGTRLTVT.

The chain is built from TRBV7-9 and TRBJ2-7, with TRBD1 as a possible D gene (6 bases). The CDR3 has 15 amino acids. V lost 2 bases to trimming and J lost 6 bases, with 17 bases between them. CDR1 is SEHNR and CDR2 is FQNEAQ in the germline V gene (reference sequence). CDR3 sequence reads: CASSLRQALRPEQYF. The CDR3 bases are TGTGCCAGCAGCTTAAGACAGGCCCTCCGTCCCGAGCAGTACTTC.

V usage is TRBV4-1 and J usage is TRBJ2-1, with D possibly TRBD2 on 6 matching bases. V was shortened by 0 bases and J by 5 bases, with 14 bases between the two germline ends. The CDR3 consists of 16 residues. CDR1 is MGHRA, CDR2 YSYEKL, per germline. The CDR3 protein is CASSQDSGRRNNEQFF. Written as DNA, the CDR3 is TGCGCCAGCAGCCAAGATTCCGGGAGAAGGAACAATGAGCAGTTCTTC.

This clone was picked up one time. V usage is TRBV6-6 and J usage is TRBJ2-7, with a possible D match to TRBD2 (7 bases). Germline CDR1 MNHNY, CDR2 SVGAGI (reference sequence). This CDR3 is 15 amino acids long. The V end lost 6 bases, the J end lost 1 base, and 16 bases lay between the germline ends. CDR3 sequence reads: CASSPLGGGSYEQYF. For the CDR3, the DNA is TGTGCCAGCAGCCCCCTAGGGGGGGGTTCCTACGAGCAGTACTTC.

V is TRBV25-1 and J is TRBJ2-7; no clear D. Germline-derived CDR1 and CDR2 are MGHDK and SYGVNS. Trimming cost V 3 bases and J 6 bases, with 12 bases left between them. This CDR3 region has 13 residues. DNA for the CDR3: TGTGCCAGCAGTGACATCCTTATGGGCGAGCAGTACTTC. Protein sequence: CASSDILMGEQYF.

This chain connects TRBV27 to TRBJ2-2; the D is unclear. This CDR3 is built from 13 residues. Germline values: CDR1 MNHEY, CDR2 SMNVEV (reference sequence). V gave up 8 bases and J gave up 1 base, with 8 bases separating them. CDR3 protein: CASGIMNTGELFF. CDR3 sequence (DNA): TGTGCCAGCGGGATCATGAACACCGGGGAGCTGTTTTTT.

V is TRBV7-9 and J is TRBJ2-2; 11 bases line up with TRBD2. The CDR3 consists of 16 residues. V was clipped by 5 bases and J by 7 bases; unmatched bases: 9. Germline CDR1 reads SEHNR; CDR2 reads FQNEAQ (reference sequence). This CDR3 reads CASSPLAGGQHGELFF. The DNA of the CDR3 is TGTGCCAGCAGCCCTCTAGCGGGGGGCCAGCACGGGGAGCTGTTTTTT.

The V gene is TRBV7-8, the J gene TRBJ2-3; 9 bases agree with TRBD2. V was clipped by 5 bases and J by 5 bases; unmatched bases: 11. This CDR3 has 16 residues. From germline, CDR1 is SGHVS and CDR2 FQNEAQ. CDR3 nucleotides: TGTGCCAGCAGCCAACCGCAGGCGGGGGGGATAGATACGCAGTATTTT. It encodes CASSQPQAGGIDTQYF. Full variable domain (remainder filled in from reference TRBV7-8 and TRBJ2-3): GAGVSQSPRYKVAKRGQDVALRCDPISGHVSLFWYQQALGQGPEFLTYFQNEAQLDKSGLPSDRFFAERPEGSVSTLKIQRTQQEDSAVYLCASSQPQAGGIDTQYFGPGTRLTVL.

With respect to this clone: The junction shows a germline mismatch at one end, possibly a read error. The J gene is TRBJ2-1, the V gene TRBV7-3; TRBD2 matches 8 bases. The CDR3 length is 17 residues. Per germline, CDR1 SGHTA and CDR2 FQGTGA. In DNA form, the CDR3 reads TGTGTCAGCAGCTTAACGTTAGCGGGAAGCTCCTACAATGAGCAGTTCTTC. This sequence encodes CVSSLTLAGSSYNEQFF. Full variable domain (missing parts from reference TRBV7-3 and TRBJ2-1): GAGVSQTPSNKVTEKGKYVELRCDPISGHTALYWYRQSLGQGPEFLIYFQGTGAADDSGLPNDRFFAVRPEGSVSTLKIQRTERGDSAVYLCVSSLTLAGSSYNEQFFGPGTRLTVL.

The rearrangement joins TRBV11-3 to TRBJ2-1; 10 bases map to TRBD2. Trimming cost V 5 bases and J 4 bases; bases outside gene matches: 11. The CDR3 loop spans 17 amino acids. Germline CDR1 SGHNT, CDR2 YENEEA. CDR3: CASSEGTSAFIYNEQFF. The CDR3 region has the DNA TGTGCCAGCAGCGAGGGGACTAGCGCTTTTATTTACAATGAGCAGTTCTTC. Full variable domain (rest looked up from reference TRBV11-3 and TRBJ2-1): EAGVVQSPRYKIIEKKQPVAFWCNPISGHNTLYWYLQNLGQGPELLIRYENEEAVDDSQLPKDRFSAERLKGVDSTLKIQPAELGDSAVYLCASSEGTSAFIYNEQFFGPGTRLTVL.

V and J are TRBV4-2 and TRBJ2-6; D ambiguous. Trimming stripped 2 bases from V and 0 bases from J, with 2 bases between. This CDR3 is 14 amino acids long. Germline V gene data show CDR1 as LGHNA and CDR2 as YNFKEQ. The CDR3 nucleotides are TGTGCCAGCAGCCAATCCTCTGGGGCCAACGTCCTGACTTTC. It yields the protein CASSQSSGANVLTF.

The CDR3 is CASSLFAGDETQYF. As DNA, the CDR3 is TGTGCCAGCAGTTTATTTGCGGGGGACGAGACCCAGTACTTC. The chain joins TRBV28 to TRBJ2-5, with 7 positions matching TRBD2. CDR1 is MDHEN and CDR2 is SYDVKM in the germline V gene. The ends lost 1 base at V and 5 bases at J; junction bases unmatched: 4. This CDR3 has 14 residues.

The J gene is TRBJ2-1, the V gene TRBV11-1; 12 bases are shared with TRBD2. The CDR3 runs 15 residues. V was clipped by 5 bases and J by 5 bases; unmatched bases: 4. Germline V CDR1 and CDR2: SGHAT, FQDESV (reference sequence). The CDR3 DNA reads TGTGCCAGCAGCCGACTAGCGGGGGTCAACAATGAGCAGTTCTTC. Translated: CASSRLAGVNNEQFF. Full variable domain (remainder filled in from reference TRBV11-1 and TRBJ2-1): EAEVAQSPRYKITEKSQAVAFWCDPISGHATLYWYRQILGQGPELLVQFQDESVVDDSQLPKDRFSAERLKGVDSTLKIQPAELGDSAMYLCASSRLAGVNNEQFFGPGTRLTVL.

This clone has just a few counts. The V gene is TRBV19, the J gene TRBJ2-1; D may be TRBD1 (6 bases). The CDR3 has 14 amino acids. The V and J ends lost 3 bases and 8 bases respectively, with 14 bases between them. Per germline, CDR1 LNHDA and CDR2 SQIVND (reference sequence). CDR3 loop: CASSIEDSSYEQFF. CDR3 nucleotide sequence: TGTGCCAGTAGTATTGAGGACAGCTCATATGAGCAGTTCTTC.

V usage is TRBV6-6 and J usage is TRBJ2-2; weak D call: TRBD1 (5 bases). V lost 5 bases and J 4 bases, leaving 8 bases between the germline ends. The CDR3 spans 13 residues. From germline, CDR1 is MNHNY and CDR2 SVGAGI (reference sequence). In DNA form, the CDR3 reads TGTGCCAGCAGTGTGGACACCACCGGGGAGCTGTTTTTT. This sequence encodes CASSVDTTGELFF.

The chain combines TRBV30 with TRBJ1-5; D is unresolved. V was cut by 2 bases and J by 6 bases, with 14 bases left in between. Per germline, CDR1 GTSNPN and CDR2 SVGIG (reference sequence). This CDR3 is 14 amino acids long. In DNA form, the CDR3 reads TGTGCCTGGAGTATCAGTTTAGCGGCTCAGCCCCAGCATTTT. Amino acid sequence: CAWSISLAAQPQHF.

The chain couples TRBV7-6 to TRBJ2-1; D ambiguous. The CDR3 consists of 17 residues. The germline CDR1 and CDR2 sequences are SGHVS and FNYEAQ. V was shortened by 1 base and J by 5 bases, with 18 bases between the two germline ends. The DNA of the CDR3 is TGTGCCAGCAGCTTAGATGTAGGATCCAATGGGGACAATGAGCAGTTCTTC. Translating it yields CASSLDVGSNGDNEQFF.

This sequence joins TRBV29-1 and TRBJ2-7; maybe TRBD2 (6 bases). Germline lookup yields CDR1 SQVTM and CDR2 ANQGSEA. V lost 6 bases and J lost 7, with 16 bases in between. CDR3 length: 12 residues. The CDR3 sequence is CSVRDSFKEQYF. In DNA, the CDR3 is TGCAGCGTCCGGGACTCCTTTAAAGAGCAGTACTTC.

The chain combines TRBV27 with TRBJ2-7; 8 bases fit TRBD1. The CDR3 contains 14 residues. With V trimmed by 3 bases and J by 2 bases, 3 bases remained unmatched. Germline V CDR1 and CDR2: MNHEY, SMNVEV (reference sequence). The CDR3 protein is CASSFTGGAYEQYF. CDR3 coding DNA: TGTGCCAGCAGTTTTACAGGGGGAGCCTACGAGCAGTACTTC.